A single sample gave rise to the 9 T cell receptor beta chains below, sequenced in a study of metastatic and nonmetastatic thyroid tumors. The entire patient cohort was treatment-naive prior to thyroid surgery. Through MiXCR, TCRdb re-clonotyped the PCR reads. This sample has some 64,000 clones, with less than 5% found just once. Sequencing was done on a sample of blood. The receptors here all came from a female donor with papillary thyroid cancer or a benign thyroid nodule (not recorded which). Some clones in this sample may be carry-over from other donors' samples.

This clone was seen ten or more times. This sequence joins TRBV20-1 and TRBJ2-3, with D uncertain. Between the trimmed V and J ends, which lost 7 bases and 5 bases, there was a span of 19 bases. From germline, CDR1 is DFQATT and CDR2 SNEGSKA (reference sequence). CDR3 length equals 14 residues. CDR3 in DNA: TGCAGTGTTTACCGGAGTGTACGTGGAGATACGCAGTATTTT. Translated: CSVYRSVRGDTQYF.

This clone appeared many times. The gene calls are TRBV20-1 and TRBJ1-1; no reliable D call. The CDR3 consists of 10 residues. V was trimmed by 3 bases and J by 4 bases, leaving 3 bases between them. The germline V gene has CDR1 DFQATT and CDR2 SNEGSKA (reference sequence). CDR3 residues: CSARTTEAFF. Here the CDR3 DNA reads TGCAGTGCTAGGACCACTGAAGCTTTCTTT.

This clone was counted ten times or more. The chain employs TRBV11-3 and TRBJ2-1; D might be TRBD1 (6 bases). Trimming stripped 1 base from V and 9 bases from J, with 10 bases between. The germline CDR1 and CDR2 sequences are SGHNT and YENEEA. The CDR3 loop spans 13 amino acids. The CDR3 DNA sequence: TGTGCCAGCAGCTTAGGAGGGGGAGTTGAGCAGTTCTTC. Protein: CASSLGGGVEQFF.

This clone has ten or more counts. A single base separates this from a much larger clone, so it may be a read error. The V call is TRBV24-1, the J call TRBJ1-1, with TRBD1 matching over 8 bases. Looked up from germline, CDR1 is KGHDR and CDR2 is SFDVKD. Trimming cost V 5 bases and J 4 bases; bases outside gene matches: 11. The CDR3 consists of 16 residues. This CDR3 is CATSGSRQGSSTEAFF. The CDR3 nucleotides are TGTGCCACCAGTGGTTCCCGACAGGGGTCCAGCACTGAAGCTTTCTTT.

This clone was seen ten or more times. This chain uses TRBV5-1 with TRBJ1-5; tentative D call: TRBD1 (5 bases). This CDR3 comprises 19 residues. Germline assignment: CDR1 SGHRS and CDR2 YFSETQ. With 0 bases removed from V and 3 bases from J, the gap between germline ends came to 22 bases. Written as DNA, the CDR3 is TGCGCCAGCAGCTTGGCCCTTTTCGGAGGGGAGGAAAACAATCAGCCCCAGCATTTT. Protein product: CASSLALFGGEENNQPQHF.

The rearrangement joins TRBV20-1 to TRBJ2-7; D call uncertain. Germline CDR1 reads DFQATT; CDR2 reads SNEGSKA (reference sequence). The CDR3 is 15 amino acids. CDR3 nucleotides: TGCAGCGCCAGACTTCCCTGGGCGTCGTCTGCCGAGCAGTACTTC. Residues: CSARLPWASSAEQYF.

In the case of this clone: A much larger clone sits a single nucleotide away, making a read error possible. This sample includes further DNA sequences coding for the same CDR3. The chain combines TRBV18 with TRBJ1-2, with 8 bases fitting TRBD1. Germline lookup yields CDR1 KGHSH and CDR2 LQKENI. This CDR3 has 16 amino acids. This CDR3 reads CASSPSSGQGGYGYTF. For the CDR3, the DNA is TGTGCCAGCTCACCTTCGTCCGGACAGGGAGGTTATGGCTACACATTC.

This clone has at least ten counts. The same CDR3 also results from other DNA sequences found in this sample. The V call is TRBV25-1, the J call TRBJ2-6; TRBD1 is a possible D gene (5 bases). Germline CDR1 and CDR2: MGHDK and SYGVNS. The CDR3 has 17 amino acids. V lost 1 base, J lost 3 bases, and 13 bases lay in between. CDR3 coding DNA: TGTGCCAGCAGTGAATTGGCAGGGTCCAGTGGGGCCAACGTCCTGACTTTC. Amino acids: CASSELAGSSGANVLTF.

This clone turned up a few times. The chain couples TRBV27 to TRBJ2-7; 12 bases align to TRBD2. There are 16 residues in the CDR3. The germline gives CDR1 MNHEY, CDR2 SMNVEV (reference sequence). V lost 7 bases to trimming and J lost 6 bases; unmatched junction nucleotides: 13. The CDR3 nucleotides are TGTGCCAGCATGGACCTAGCGGGAGGGCACGGAGGCGAGCAGTACTTC. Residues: CASMDLAGGHGGEQYF.